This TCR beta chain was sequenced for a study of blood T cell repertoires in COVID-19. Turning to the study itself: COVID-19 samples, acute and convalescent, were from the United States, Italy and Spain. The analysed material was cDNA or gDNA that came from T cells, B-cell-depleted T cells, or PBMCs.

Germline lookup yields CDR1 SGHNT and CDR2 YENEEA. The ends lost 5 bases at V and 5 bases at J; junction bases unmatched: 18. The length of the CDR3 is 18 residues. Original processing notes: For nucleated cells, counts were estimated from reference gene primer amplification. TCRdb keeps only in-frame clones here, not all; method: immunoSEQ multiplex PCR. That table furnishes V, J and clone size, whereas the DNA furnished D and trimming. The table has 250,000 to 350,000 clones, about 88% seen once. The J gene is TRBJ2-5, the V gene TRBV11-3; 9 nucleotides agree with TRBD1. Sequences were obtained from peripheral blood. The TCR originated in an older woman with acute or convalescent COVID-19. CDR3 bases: TGTGCCAGCAGCGTAAGGGACAGGGCGCATCAGGGTTGGGAGACCCAGTACTTC. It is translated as CASSVRDRAHQGWETQYF.